These 3 T cell receptor beta chains came from one sample sequenced in a study of OX40 agonist ivuxolimab in advanced cancers. Generated by immunoSEQ multiplex PCR, the TCRdb table keeps only in-frame clones and is missing some. In the table there are approximately 100,000 clones, about nine tenths of which are singletons. This material consisted of CD4+ or CD8+ T cells sorted from blood, taken in a trial of the OX40 agonist ivuxolimab. These receptors all stem from an adult with an advanced solid tumor such as melanoma, head and neck, liver or kidney cancer.

The genes are TRBV30 and TRBJ1-2; D is unresolved. This CDR3 contains 13 residues. V was pared by 6 bases and J by 1 base, with 12 bases between. Germline V gives CDR1 GTSNPN, CDR2 SVGIG (reference sequence). In nucleotides, the CDR3 is TGTGCCTGTTCTTACAGAAGTAACTATGGCTACACCTTC. Its translation is CACSYRSNYGYTF.

The V and J genes are TRBV2 and TRBJ2-4; 8 bases are shared with TRBD1. The CDR3 is 14 amino acids. V shed 4 bases and J 8 bases; nucleotides not matched to a gene: 7. Germline V gives CDR1 SNHLY, CDR2 FYNNEI. Here the CDR3 reads CASSVETGVDIQYF. The CDR3 bases are TGTGCCAGCAGTGTTGAGACAGGGGTAGACATTCAGTACTTC.

V gene TRBV7-9 combines with J gene TRBJ2-7; tentative D call: TRBD1 (8 bases). Germline CDR1 reads SEHNR; CDR2 reads FQNEAQ (reference sequence). V was clipped by 7 bases and J by 3 bases, with 16 bases between them. The CDR3 is made up of 14 amino acids. The DNA for the CDR3 is TGTGCCAGCACTAAGGACAGGGAGGGCTACGAGCAGTACTTC. Its translation is CASTKDREGYEQYF.